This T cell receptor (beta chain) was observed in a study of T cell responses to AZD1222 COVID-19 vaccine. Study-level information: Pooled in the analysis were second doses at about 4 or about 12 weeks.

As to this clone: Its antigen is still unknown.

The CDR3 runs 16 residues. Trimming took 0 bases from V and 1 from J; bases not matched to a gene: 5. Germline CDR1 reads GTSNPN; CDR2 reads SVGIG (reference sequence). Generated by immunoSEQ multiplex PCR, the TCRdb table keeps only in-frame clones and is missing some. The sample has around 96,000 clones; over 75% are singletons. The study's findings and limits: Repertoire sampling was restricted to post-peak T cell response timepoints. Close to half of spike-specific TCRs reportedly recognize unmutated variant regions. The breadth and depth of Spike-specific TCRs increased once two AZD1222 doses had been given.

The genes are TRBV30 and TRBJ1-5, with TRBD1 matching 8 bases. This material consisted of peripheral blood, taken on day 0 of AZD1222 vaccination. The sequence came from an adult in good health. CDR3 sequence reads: CAWSVQGVVSNQPQHF. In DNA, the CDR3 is TGTGCCTGGAGTGTACAGGGGGTGGTGAGCAATCAGCCCCAGCATTTT.